This T cell receptor (beta chain) is from a study of T cells in Graves' hyperthyroidism and ophthalmopathy. Exclusions: uncontrolled infection, other autoimmune disease, pregnancy, lactation. PBMCs were sourced from approximately 10 ml fresh peripheral blood. Researchers amplified the TCR beta CDR3 regions from RNA transcripts. A first-round RT-PCR of the TCR CDR3 used the HTBI primer set. TCRdb reprocessed the multiplex PCR reads via MiXCR and lists one record per CDR3 protein. Of a few hundred thousand distinct CDR3 sequences listed, 14% were seen once; the top ten hold about a sixth. General observations from the study: Most clonotypes that expanded in the thyroid above 0.001 also showed up in blood. Ophthalmopathy could be told apart from stable hyperthyroidism with a 13 V-J model.

This clonotype was counted ten times or more. The antigen remains undetermined. The ends lost 1 base at V and 1 base at J; junction bases unmatched: 5. The germline CDR1 and CDR2 sequences are DFQATT and SNEGSKA (reference sequence). CDR3 length: 18 residues. The chain couples TRBV20-1 to TRBJ2-2, with 14 nucleotides matching TRBD2. The sample consisted of blood. The TCR originated in a woman aged 18-29 years with Graves' hyperthyroidism. CDR3 coding DNA: TGCAGTGCTAGAGGACTAGCGGGAGGGAAGGGGAACACCGGGGAGCTGTTTTTT. As protein: CSARGLAGGKGNTGELFF.